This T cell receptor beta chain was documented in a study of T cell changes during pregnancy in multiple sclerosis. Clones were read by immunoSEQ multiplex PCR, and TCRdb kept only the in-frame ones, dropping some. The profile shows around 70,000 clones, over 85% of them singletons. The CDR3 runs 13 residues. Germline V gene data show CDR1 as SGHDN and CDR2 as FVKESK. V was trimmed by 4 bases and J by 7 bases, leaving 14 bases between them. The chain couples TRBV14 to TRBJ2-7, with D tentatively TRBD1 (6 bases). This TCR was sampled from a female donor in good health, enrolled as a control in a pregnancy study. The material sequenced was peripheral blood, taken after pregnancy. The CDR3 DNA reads TGTGCCAGCAGCCTGGACCTAGGGGGTGAGCAGTACTTC. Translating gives CASSLDLGGEQYF.